This T cell receptor beta chain emerged from a study of OX40 agonist ivuxolimab in advanced cancers. Turning to the overall study: Ivuxolimab was an agonistic, fully human IgG2 monoclonal antibody directed against OX40 (CD134), a costimulatory receptor. Intravenous ivuxolimab was administered to patients every 2 weeks at six dose levels: 0.01, 0.1, 0.3, 1.5, 3 and 10 mg/kg. Of the roughly 50 dose-escalation patients, hepatocellular carcinoma was present in about 20, melanoma in some 15, renal cell carcinoma in 9 and head and neck cancer in 9. The dose-escalation cohort was around 84% male with a mean age of approximately 60 years, ranging from roughly 20 to 80. Patients were allowed to have had prior anti-PD-1, anti-PD-L1 or anti-CTLA-4 therapy, and approximately 41% of the dose-escalation patients had previously received checkpoint inhibitors. Three dose-escalation patients achieved partial responses, one with hepatocellular carcinoma and two with cutaneous melanoma. Peripheral TCRbeta sequencing was intended to test whether TCR sequence diversity was altered and clonal T-cell expansion was caused by ivuxolimab. The paper covers the monotherapy dose-escalation part of the phase I ivuxolimab trial, which included N ≈ 52 patients.

The germline V gene (reference sequence) specifies GTSNPN as CDR1 and SVGIG as CDR2. Trimming costs V 0 bases and J 5 bases, and their ends lie 7 bases apart. The CDR3 sequence holds 12 residues, the cysteine and phenylalanine included. Of all the DNA, just the CDR3 is kept, 36 bases in frame from base 1. To note about this clone: What antigen it recognizes has not been identified. No base-level quality is on record; no much larger clone is a single base apart.

The trial excluded patients who had a history of autoimmune disease or were on systemic immunosuppression. In every dose cohort, peripheral blood was drawn for TCR sequencing at baseline, cycle 4 day 1, and cycle 7 day 1. Samples were obtained from an open-label, multicenter, first-in-human phase I dose-escalation trial of ivuxolimab. Adults with locally advanced or metastatic melanoma, renal cell carcinoma, hepatocellular carcinoma or head and neck squamous cell carcinoma were enrolled in the trial. Before TCR sequencing, CD4+ and CD8+ T cells were separately sorted from peripheral blood. For sequencing of the TCRbeta CDR3 region, genomic DNA was extracted from the sorted cells. The immunoSEQ Assay was used to sequence the TCRbeta CDR3 regions. The table was pulled from immuneACCESS by TCRdb, which kept in-frame rearrangements only. Such tables lose some clones; where checked, under half of the loss comes from unresolved V genes, and the rest has no known cause. The table for this sample lists around 30,000 clones; about 73% of them were counted only once. The top ten hold 12% of the sample.

Broader findings and caveats from the paper: At doses of 0.1 to 3.0 mg/kg, clonal expansion of both CD4+ and CD8+ T cells in blood was seen between baseline and week 6. Low levels of normalized T-cell clonal expansion were also seen in some patients who did not respond. After ivuxolimab, expanded clones were on average more numerous among CD8+ T cells than among CD4+ T cells. In partial responders in the 0.1-3.0 mg/kg groups, normalized peripheral clonal expansion was found to be among the lowest, especially among CD8+ T cells. The antigen specificity of the peripheral T cells that underwent clonal expansion was not determined.

This clonotype originated in an adult with an advanced solid tumor such as melanoma, head and neck, liver or kidney cancer. This material consisted of CD4+ or CD8+ T cells sorted from blood, taken in a trial of the OX40 agonist ivuxolimab. The V and J segments used are TRBV30 and TRBJ1-1; no D segment can be confidently identified. The CDR3 region reads CAWSVLRTEAFF. DNA sequence: TGTGCCTGGAGTGTATTGCGGACTGAAGCTTTCTTT.